These 25 T cell receptor beta chains share one sample of origin, sequenced in a study of brain metastases from non-small cell lung cancer. Some clones are missing from TCRdb's copy, which holds only in-frame ones; the method was immunoSEQ multiplex PCR. The repertoire includes several thousand clones, 88% of them detected once, and 6.6% sits in the top ten. What was sequenced was primary lung tumor tissue. The receptor source for this set is a donor at least 40 years old with non-small cell lung cancer.

This rearrangement joins TRBV20-1 to TRBJ1-1; D is undetermined. Germline-derived CDR1 and CDR2 are DFQATT and SNEGSKA (reference sequence). The germline V and J ends were trimmed by 1 base and 8 bases, with 8 bases remaining between them. This CDR3 is 11 amino acids long. CDR3 region: CSARGTLEAFF. Written as DNA, the CDR3 is TGCAGTGCTAGAGGGACGTTAGAAGCTTTCTTT.

The V gene is TRBV6-1, the J gene TRBJ1-5; D is unresolved. Germline V gene data show CDR1 as MNHNS and CDR2 as SASEGT. The V end lost 2 bases, the J end lost 7 bases, and 9 bases lay between the germline ends. There are 13 residues in the CDR3. CDR3 amino acids: CASSELRGQPQHF. The CDR3 bases are TGTGCCAGCAGTGAACTGCGGGGACAGCCCCAGCATTTT.

The chain recombines TRBV2 with TRBJ2-7; a possible D gene is TRBD2 (5 bases). The V gene lost 7 bases and the J gene lost 3 bases, with 10 bases spanning the gap. From germline, CDR1 is SNHLY and CDR2 FYNNEI. The CDR3 extends over 12 amino acids. The CDR3 spells CASIADYYEQYF. CDR3 in DNA: TGTGCCAGCATAGCTGACTACTACGAGCAGTACTTC.

This sequence joins TRBV24-1 and TRBJ2-1; either TRBD1 or TRBD2 may supply D (5 bases each). V was cut by 3 bases and J by 13 bases, with 9 bases left in between. The CDR3 is 11 residues long. Germline CDR1 KGHDR, CDR2 SFDVKD. The CDR3 nucleotides read TGTGCCACCAGTGATGGGACGGGTCAGTTCTTC. It is translated as CATSDGTGQFF.

Regarding this clone: Relative to the germline gene, one junction end is altered; a read error may explain this. The chain employs TRBV29-1 and TRBJ2-3; 12 bases match TRBD2. The CDR3 sequence is 15 residues long. The germline gives CDR1 SQVTM, CDR2 ANQGSEA. The CDR3 DNA follows: TGCAGCGTTGGGGTCTCTAGCGGGAGGGCCGCAGCGCAATATTTT. It is translated as CSVGVSSGRAAAQYF.

Here the CDR3 DNA reads TGTGCCAGCAGTTACTCGAGGGTCCCCATCCTGTTTTTT. Its protein product is CASSYSRVPILFF. This rearrangement joins TRBV6-2 or TRBV6-3 to TRBJ1-4; no clear D gene. Looked up from germline, CDR1 is MNHEY and CDR2 is SVGEGT. The CDR3 sequence is 13 residues long. Trimming pared 0 bases from V and 14 bases from J, leaving 13 bases between.

The chain combines TRBV28 with TRBJ2-7; a weak D match, TRBD1 (6 bases). CDR1 is MDHEN, CDR2 SYDVKM, per germline. V was cut by 7 bases and J by 5 bases, with 12 bases left in between. The length of the CDR3 is 12 residues. The CDR3 DNA reads as TGTGCCAGCACCGGAGACAGGAACGAGCAGTACTTC. Residues: CASTGDRNEQYF.

This clone was seen only once. The rearrangement links TRBV6-4 to TRBJ2-2; no firm D call. The CDR3 sequence is 14 residues long. Trimming cost V 7 bases and J 4 bases, with 13 bases left between them. From germline, CDR1 is MRHNA and CDR2 SNTAGT. The CDR3 here is CASTASPGTGELFF. The CDR3 DNA is TGTGCCAGCACCGCCTCCCCGGGCACCGGGGAGCTGTTTTTT.

V is TRBV3-1 (or the pseudogene TRBV3-2) and J is TRBJ2-1; D ambiguous. CDR3 length: 15 amino acids. In germline, CDR1 is LGHDT, CDR2 YNNKEL (reference sequence). Trimming stripped 0 bases from V and 3 bases from J, with 9 bases between. Here the CDR3 reads CASSQDLRLYNEQFF. The CDR3 DNA reads TGTGCCAGCAGCCAAGACCTTCGCCTCTACAATGAGCAGTTCTTC.

The DNA of the CDR3 is TGTGCCAGCAGTGGCTCAGGGTTGGGCACTGAAGCTTTCTTT. It encodes CASSGSGLGTEAFF. V usage is TRBV25-1 and J usage is TRBJ1-1; possibly TRBD1 for D (5 bases). The CDR3 sequence is 14 residues long. With 4 bases removed from V and 4 bases from J, the gap between germline ends came to 13 bases. Germline CDR1 reads MGHDK; CDR2 reads SYGVNS.

V is TRBV6-5 and J is TRBJ1-1; D gene unclear. This CDR3 spans 14 amino acids. Germline V CDR1 and CDR2: MNHEY, SVGAGI. Trimming cost V 2 bases and J 0 bases, with 7 bases left between them. CDR3 bases: TGTGCCAGCAGTTACAAATCAGTGAACACTGAAGCTTTCTTT. Protein product: CASSYKSVNTEAFF.

In regard to this clone: Germline is not matched at one junction end, which may reflect a read error. The chain employs TRBV2 and TRBJ1-6, with unresolved D. This CDR3 comprises 16 residues. Looked up from germline, CDR1 is SNHLY and CDR2 is FYNNEI. The CDR3 reads CASLYGTLSDNSPLHF. CDR3 nucleotides: TGTGCCAGTTTATACGGCACACTCTCCGATAATTCACCCCTCCACTTT.

This clone was detected once. The rearrangement uses TRBV6-5 and TRBJ1-1; D is possibly TRBD1 (5 bases). Germline lookup yields CDR1 MNHEY and CDR2 SVGAGI. The CDR3 covers 14 residues. Between the trimmed V and J ends, which lost 4 bases and 3 bases, there was a span of 12 bases. Written as DNA, the CDR3 is TGTGCCAGCAGTTCCGGGGGGTCGGACACTGAAGCTTTCTTT. Protein product: CASSSGGSDTEAFF.

The gene calls are TRBV29-1 and TRBJ1-2, with D hard to call. Germline V gene data show CDR1 as SQVTM and CDR2 as ANQGSEA. Trimming pared 5 bases from V and 0 bases from J, leaving 19 bases between. The CDR3 runs to 16 residues. CDR3 in amino acids: CSVLFRIPIANYGYTF. The CDR3 DNA reads TGCAGCGTTCTCTTCAGGATCCCAATTGCTAACTATGGCTACACCTTC.

This clone was seen only once. V and J are TRBV6-5 and TRBJ2-7, with 11 bases lining up with TRBD2. With 3 bases clipped from V and 4 bases from J, the junction kept 5 bases outside the gene matches. The CDR3 length is 15 residues. Per the germline V gene, CDR1 is MNHEY and CDR2 is SVGAGI. The CDR3 region is CASSYSLAGGYEQYF. CDR3 nucleotides: TGTGCCAGCAGTTATTCCCTAGCGGGAGGATACGAGCAGTACTTC.

As for this clone: An end of the junction differs from the germline gene, which may be a read error. This rearrangement joins TRBV11-3 to TRBJ2-3; the D gene is possibly TRBD2 (5 bases). CDR1 is SGHNT, CDR2 YENEEA, per germline. The CDR3 is made up of 14 amino acids. The CDR3 bases are TGTACCAGCAGCGAGGGCGCGGGCACAGATACGCAGTATTTT. Translation gives CTSSEGAGTDTQYF.

J is TRBJ1-5 and V is TRBV27; D not certain. The germline V gene has CDR1 MNHEY and CDR2 SMNVEV (reference sequence). This CDR3 is 14 amino acids long. Trimming took off 3 bases at V and 6 bases at J, with 12 bases between the two ends. The CDR3 nucleotides read TGTGCCAGCAGTTTCAACGGATCCCCTCAGCCCCAGCATTTT. It codes for CASSFNGSPQPQHF.

The chain joins TRBV29-1 to TRBJ2-1, with 10 bases fitting TRBD2. Germline assignment: CDR1 SQVTM and CDR2 ANQGSEA. Losses at the gene ends were 3 bases for V and 6 bases for J; bases not matched to a gene: 5. The CDR3 runs to 14 residues. In nucleotides, the CDR3 is TGCAGCGTTGACCTAGCGGGAGCTGTCAATGAGCAGTTCTTC. Its translation is CSVDLAGAVNEQFF.

Notes on this clone: At one boundary the junction diverges from the germline segment, which might be a read error. The rearrangement links TRBV12-3 or TRBV12-4 to TRBJ2-5, with D possibly TRBD2 on 6 matching bases. The CDR3 is made up of 13 amino acids. The CDR3 reads CASSLRGQETQYF. The CDR3 DNA reads as TGTGCCAGCAGTTTGCGGGGCCAAGAAACCCAGTACTTC.

The V call is TRBV28, the J call TRBJ1-2; D gene ambiguous. With 5 bases removed from V and 8 bases from J, the gap between germline ends came to 9 bases. The CDR3 covers 11 residues. Per the germline V gene, CDR1 is MDHEN and CDR2 is SYDVKM. The CDR3 DNA follows: TGTGCCAGCAGTCGTACGTGGGGCTACACCTTC. Protein: CASSRTWGYTF.

This rearrangement joins TRBV12-3 or TRBV12-4 to TRBJ1-2; 10 bases are a match to TRBD1. Trimming at V came to 5 bases and at J to 8 bases, leaving 5 bases not matched to a gene. This CDR3 comprises 13 residues. The CDR3 region is CASSAGTGAGYTF. CDR3 sequence (DNA): TGTGCCAGCAGTGCCGGGACAGGGGCCGGCTACACCTTC.

The chain joins TRBV27 to TRBJ2-1, with a tentative D call TRBD1 (6 bases). CDR1 and CDR2 (germline): MNHEY, SMNVEV (reference sequence). The CDR3 spans 13 residues. V was pared by 5 bases and J by 9 bases, with 14 bases between. The chain's CDR3 is CASSIDKQGEQFF. The CDR3 DNA reads TGTGCCAGCAGTATTGATAAACAGGGTGAGCAGTTCTTC.

Regarding this clone: An end of the junction does not agree with germline; a read error may underlie this. The rearrangement links TRBV3-1 (or the pseudogene TRBV3-2) to TRBJ2-6; TRBD1 matches 11 bases. The CDR3 is 16 residues long. Germline CDR1 reads LGHDT; CDR2 reads YNNKEL (reference sequence). The CDR3 here is CASSRTGGRGANVLTF. As DNA, the CDR3 is TGTGCCAGCAGTCGGACAGGGGGCCGTGGGGCCAATGTCCTGACTTTC.

V usage is TRBV7-9 and J usage is TRBJ1-1; D is undetermined. V was clipped by 5 bases and J by 0 bases, with 13 bases between them. The length of the CDR3 is 15 residues. CDR1 and CDR2 (germline): SEHNR, FQNEAQ (reference sequence). The CDR3 loop is CASSQRQTMNTEAFF. The CDR3 coding sequence is TGTGCCAGCAGCCAAAGACAAACGATGAACACTGAAGCTTTCTTT.

This clone was seen a handful of times. The J gene is TRBJ1-5, the V gene TRBV3-1 (or the pseudogene TRBV3-2), with D unresolved. The CDR3 sequence is 15 residues long. V was pared by 3 bases and J by 5 bases, with 14 bases between. CDR1 and CDR2 (germline): LGHDT, YNNKEL (reference sequence). The CDR3 DNA reads as TGTGCCAGCAGCCAGCAGCCGGGAGGTTATCAGCCCCAGCATTTT. Its translation: CASSQQPGGYQPQHF.